These 8 T cell receptor beta chains came from one sample sequenced in a study of T-cell memory formation after mild COVID-19 (dated by TCRdb to the early 2020s). Library generation was performed with 5' RACE. The sequencing machine was an Illumina NovaSeq 6000. TCRdb redid the processing of the public reads, applying fastp at Q25 and MiXCR, and retained in-frame beta chains. Merged by CDR3 protein, the rows form single entries marked with the most common genes and DNA. This sample is represented by a few hundred thousand distinct CDR3 sequences; roughly 15% of them were singletons. The ten largest clones add up to roughly a fifth of the sample. The sequenced sample consisted of PBMCs or a T cell subset sorted from them (not recorded which). Receptors originate from a man aged 18 to 30 who had mild COVID-19 (a few samples of this study predate the infection). The sample titles of this study are shuffled in the database, so cell type and time point are left out; the donor was told from shared clones.

The chain is built from TRBV6-5 and TRBJ1-6; maybe TRBD1 (5 bases). From germline, CDR1 is MNHEY and CDR2 SVGAGI. The CDR3 loop spans 15 amino acids. Deletions cut 0 bases from V and 10 bases from J, with 13 bases between. The CDR3 sequence is CASSYSWGGRSPLHF. The CDR3 bases are TGTGCCAGCAGTTACTCGTGGGGGGGGAGATCACCCCTCCACTTT.

CDR3 DNA: TGCGCCAGCAGCCAAGTAGGTCGCGAGTCCGGGTTCCAGCCGGCGGGTGAGCAGTTCTTC. It encodes CASSQVGRESGFQPAGEQFF. The J gene is TRBJ2-1, the V gene TRBV4-1; D is possibly TRBD2 (5 bases). CDR1 and CDR2 from the germline V gene are MGHRA and YSYEKL. Trimming took 1 base from V and 9 from J, leaving 31 bases between them. The CDR3 covers 20 residues.

This clonotype was seen a few times. This chain links TRBV20-1 with TRBJ1-6; no clear D gene. The length of the CDR3 is 13 residues. Between the trimmed V and J ends, which lost 5 bases and 10 bases, there was a span of 15 bases. The germline gives CDR1 DFQATT, CDR2 SNEGSKA (reference sequence). The CDR3 reads CSALHSVGSPLHF. The CDR3 bases are TGCAGTGCTCTCCATAGTGTCGGGTCACCCCTCCACTTT.

The sample holds one count of this clonotype. The chain couples TRBV2 to TRBJ1-1, with D possibly matching TRBD1 (5 bases). Germline lookup yields CDR1 SNHLY and CDR2 FYNNEI. The CDR3 has 13 amino acids. The V and J ends lost 11 bases and 0 bases respectively, with 13 bases between them. As DNA, the CDR3 is TGTGCCTCCCAGACAGACCTGAACACTGAAGCTTTCTTT. Amino acids: CASQTDLNTEAFF.

This clonotype was seen a few times. V gene TRBV20-1 combines with J gene TRBJ2-7; 8 bases are shared with TRBD2. The germline gives CDR1 DFQATT, CDR2 SNEGSKA (reference sequence). Trimming removed 5 bases from V and 4 bases from J; junction bases left unmatched: 1. The CDR3 has 11 residues. This CDR3 reads CSAGGGYEQYF. In nucleotides, the CDR3 is TGCAGTGCTGGCGGGGGGTACGAGCAGTACTTC.

The chain links TRBV18 to TRBJ2-3; D is possibly TRBD2 (5 bases). The CDR3 has 15 amino acids. The germline V gene has CDR1 KGHSH and CDR2 LQKENI. V gave up 6 bases and J gave up 0 bases, with 13 bases separating them. The CDR3 loop is CASSPAVTSTDTQYF. The CDR3 bases are TGTGCCAGCTCGCCAGCGGTGACTAGCACAGATACGCAGTATTTT. The full variable domain, completed using reference TRBV18 and TRBJ2-3, is NAGVMQNPRHLVRRRGQEARLRCSPMKGHSHVYWYRQLPEEGLKFMVYLQKENIIDESGMPKERFSAEFPKEGPSILRIQQVVRGDSAAYFCASSPAVTSTDTQYFGPGTRLTVL.

The rearrangement links TRBV4-3 to TRBJ2-5, with D unclear. Trimming removed 0 bases at V and 8 bases at J, with 13 bases between. The CDR3 has 14 residues. In germline, CDR1 is LGHNA, CDR2 YSLEER. CDR3 DNA: TGCGCCAGCAGCCAAGATCAGCAACGGTCCACCCAGTACTTC. It specifies CASSQDQQRSTQYF.

This rearrangement joins TRBV20-1 to TRBJ2-5, with 11 bases matching TRBD1. There are 15 residues in the CDR3. Germline values: CDR1 DFQATT, CDR2 SNEGSKA (reference sequence). Unmatched junction bases numbered 9, after V lost 4 bases and J lost 5 bases. CDR3 region: CSATPGQGGGETQYF. For the CDR3, the DNA is TGCAGTGCTACCCCGGGACAGGGGGGAGGGGAGACCCAGTACTTC.